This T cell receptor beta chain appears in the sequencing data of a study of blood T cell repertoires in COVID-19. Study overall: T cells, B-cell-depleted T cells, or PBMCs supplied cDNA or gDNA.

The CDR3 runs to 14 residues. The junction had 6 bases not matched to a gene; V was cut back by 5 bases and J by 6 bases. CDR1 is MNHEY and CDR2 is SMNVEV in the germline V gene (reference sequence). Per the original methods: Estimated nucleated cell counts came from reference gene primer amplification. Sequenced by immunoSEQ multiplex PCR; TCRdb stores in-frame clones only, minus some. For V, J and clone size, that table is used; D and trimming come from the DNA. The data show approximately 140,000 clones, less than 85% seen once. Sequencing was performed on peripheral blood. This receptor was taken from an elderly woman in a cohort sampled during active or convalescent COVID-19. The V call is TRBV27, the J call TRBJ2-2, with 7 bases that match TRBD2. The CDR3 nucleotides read TGTGCCAGCAGTCCATTTCGGGGGGCCGGGGAGCTGTTTTTT. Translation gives CASSPFRGAGELFF.